Below, 31 T cell receptor beta chains from the same sample are listed, as sequenced in a study of regulatory T cells in long-lasting Graves disease. Time point denoted: newly diagnosed GD, antithyroid drugs for less than 3 months. There was RNA extracted from PBMCs, and the TCR library was made from it. Arm-PCR with iRepertoire HTBI primers amplified the CDR3 regions for these TCR beta libraries. TCRdb passed the multiplex PCR reads through MiXCR, listing each CDR3 protein once. The data hold around 400,000 distinct CDR3 sequences, with over 9.5% observed a single time. The same data also contributed to another study, on T cells in Graves' hyperthyroidism and ophthalmopathy.

The sequencing here drew on peripheral blood mononuclear cells (PBMCs), taken at new diagnosis, from a patient treated with antithyroid drugs. These TCRs come from a woman younger than 35 with Graves disease.

This clonotype has ten or more counts. The chain joins TRBV2 to TRBJ2-7; TRBD2 agrees at 7 bases. With 5 bases clipped from V and 2 bases from J, the junction kept 12 bases outside the gene matches. This CDR3 spans 16 amino acids. Germline CDR1 SNHLY, CDR2 FYNNEI. The CDR3 loop reads CASSLKAGSTAYEQYF. The CDR3 DNA reads as TGTGCCAGCAGTTTAAAAGCGGGATCCACGGCCTACGAGCAGTACTTC.

This clonotype was counted ten times or more. This chain joins TRBV6-5 and TRBJ1-5, with D possibly matching TRBD1 (6 bases). Trimming stripped 3 bases from V and 0 bases from J, with 12 bases between. CDR3 length: 16 residues. Looked up from germline, CDR1 is MNHEY and CDR2 is SVGAGI. The CDR3 here is CASSYSRGYSNQPQHF. The CDR3 region has the DNA TGTGCCAGCAGTTATAGTAGGGGGTATAGCAATCAGCCCCAGCATTTT.

This clonotype occurred many times. V gene TRBV19 combines with J gene TRBJ2-7; no firm D call. CDR3 length equals 15 residues. Germline lookup yields CDR1 LNHDA and CDR2 SQIVND (reference sequence). V shed 4 bases and J shed 2 bases, with 15 bases lying between them. The CDR3 nucleotides are TGTGCCAGTAGTAGGACGACCGGTGGAGCCTACGAGCAGTACTTC. It yields the protein CASSRTTGGAYEQYF.

This clonotype was counted many times. This rearrangement joins TRBV10-1 to TRBJ2-3; tentative D call: TRBD2 (6 bases). CDR1 and CDR2 (germline): WNHNN, SYGVQD (reference sequence). CDR3 length: 19 amino acids. V was cut by 0 bases and J by 1 base, with 20 bases left in between. Here the CDR3 reads CASSESGGAGRTRTDTQYF. In DNA, the CDR3 is TGCGCCAGCAGTGAGTCGGGCGGGGCGGGACGGACCCGCACAGATACGCAGTATTTT.

Only a few counts were recorded for this clonotype. This chain links TRBV20-1 with TRBJ2-7, with 11 positions matching TRBD2. The junction had 8 bases not matched to a gene; V was cut back by 4 bases and J by 0 bases. CDR1 DFQATT and CDR2 SNEGSKA come from the germline V gene (reference sequence). CDR3 length: 16 residues. The CDR3 coding sequence is TGCAGTGCTACGGGACTAGCGGTTTTACGCTCCTACGAGCAGTACTTC. Translated: CSATGLAVLRSYEQYF.

This clonotype was observed at least ten times. V gene TRBV5-1 combines with J gene TRBJ2-5; TRBD2 matches at 10 bases. The CDR3 is made up of 16 amino acids. CDR1 and CDR2 (germline): SGHRS, YFSETQ. The J segment lost 1 base and the V segment lost 3 bases, leaving 6 bases of the junction unmatched. CDR3 DNA: TGCGCCAGCAGCTATTATCCTAGCGGGAGCCAAGAGACCCAGTACTTC. Its translation: CASSYYPSGSQETQYF.

This clonotype occurred a few times. The chain couples TRBV29-1 to TRBJ2-5, with D unclear. The CDR3 covers 12 residues. The V end was cut by 5 bases, the J end by 0 bases, with 7 bases between. CDR1 SQVTM and CDR2 ANQGSEA come from the germline V gene. DNA of the CDR3: TGCAGCGTTCGGAAGTACCAAGAGACCCAGTACTTC. This gives the protein CSVRKYQETQYF.

This clonotype came up many times. The genes are TRBV20-1 and TRBJ2-3; 10 bases are a match to TRBD2. CDR1 and CDR2 from the germline V gene are DFQATT and SNEGSKA (reference sequence). Unmatched junction bases numbered 9, after V lost 2 bases and J lost 4 bases. The CDR3 has 16 residues. This chain's CDR3 is CSARTVLAGEADTQYF. The CDR3 coding sequence is TGCAGTGCTAGAACGGTTCTAGCGGGAGAAGCAGATACGCAGTATTTT.

The chain recombines TRBV14 with TRBJ2-3; perhaps D is TRBD1 or TRBD2 (5 bases each). Germline values: CDR1 SGHDN, CDR2 FVKESK. The CDR3 extends over 15 amino acids. Deletions cut 7 bases from V and 6 bases from J, with 20 bases between. CDR3 sequence: CASNLRDGERDTQYF. The CDR3 coding sequence is TGTGCCAGCAACCTAAGGGACGGCGAAAGGGATACGCAGTATTTT.

This clonotype appeared once. V is TRBV27 and J is TRBJ1-5; D is undetermined. Germline CDR1 reads MNHEY; CDR2 reads SMNVEV (reference sequence). Trimming took 6 bases from V and 13 from J, leaving 19 bases between them. The CDR3 has 13 amino acids. CDR3 loop: CASSWGGKGTQHF. As DNA, the CDR3 is TGTGCCAGCAGCTGGGGAGGAAAAGGTACTCAGCATTTT.

This clonotype was found many times. A much larger clone lies one base from this, so it may be a read error. The chain employs TRBV28 and TRBJ2-2; D unclear. The CDR3 has 12 residues. Trimming cost V 6 bases and J 1 base, with 3 bases left between them. The germline gives CDR1 MDHEN, CDR2 SYDVKM. The CDR3 bases are TGTGCCAGCAGGCTGAACACCGGGGAGCTGTTTTTT. Translating gives CASRLNTGELFF.

For this clonotype: Since a much larger clone is just one base distant, this may be a read error. The CDR3 DNA sequence: TGTGCCAGCAGCGACCGGACGGGATCCTACGAGCAGTGCGTC. Amino acids: CASSDRTGSYEQCV. The chain is built from TRBV3-1 and TRBJ2-7; D is perhaps TRBD2 (5 bases). CDR3 length: 14 amino acids. CDR1 is LGHDT, CDR2 YNNKEL, per germline (reference sequence).

Many counts were recorded for this clonotype. The chain has TRBV18 and TRBJ1-5; D gene ambiguous. This CDR3 is 14 amino acids long. The germline V gene has CDR1 KGHSH and CDR2 LQKENI. The germline V and J ends were trimmed by 5 bases and 2 bases, with 10 bases remaining between them. CDR3 amino acids: CASSSRVRNQPQHF. The CDR3 DNA is TGTGCCAGCTCAAGTAGGGTCCGCAATCAGCCCCAGCATTTT.

This clonotype was counted only a few times. The J gene is TRBJ2-7, the V gene TRBV2, with D possibly being TRBD2 (5 bases). Germline loops: CDR1 SNHLY, CDR2 FYNNEI. The CDR3 is 11 amino acids. The V end lost 8 bases, the J end lost 3 bases, and 8 bases lay between the germline ends. The CDR3 bases are TGTGCCAGCCTCCGGGACTACGAGCAGTACGTC. It codes for CASLRDYEQYV.

At least ten counts were recorded for this clonotype. The chain couples TRBV6-1 to TRBJ2-4, with a weak D call TRBD2 (6 bases). CDR1 and CDR2 from the germline V gene are MNHNS and SASEGT. The V end lost 7 bases, the J end lost 6 bases, and 16 bases lay between the germline ends. The CDR3 consists of 14 residues. CDR3 protein: CASTPRGNRNIQYF. Here the CDR3 DNA reads TGTGCCAGCACTCCCCGGGGGAATCGAAACATTCAGTACTTC.

The chain recombines TRBV7-9 with TRBJ1-1; D unresolved. CDR1 is SEHNR, CDR2 FQNEAQ, per germline (reference sequence). V lost 7 bases and J 1 base, leaving 10 bases between the germline ends. This CDR3 contains 13 residues. The CDR3 DNA sequence: TGTGCCAGCATTGAGGAAGAGAACACTGAAGCTTTCTTT. This encodes CASIEEENTEAFF.

This clonotype was seen repeatedly, ten times or more. The chain joins TRBV7-2 to TRBJ1-4; D is unresolved. CDR3 length equals 16 residues. The V gene lost 2 bases and the J gene lost 6 bases, with 16 bases spanning the gap. Germline CDR1 and CDR2: SGHTA and FQGNSA. CDR3 sequence: CASSLPRGRWDEKLFF. The CDR3 DNA reads TGTGCCAGCAGCTTACCCCGTGGCAGGTGGGATGAAAAACTGTTTTTT.

This clonotype came up many times. The chain uses TRBV15 and TRBJ1-1; weak D call: TRBD1 (6 bases). Germline V CDR1 and CDR2: LNHNV, YYDKDF (reference sequence). Between the trimmed V and J ends, which lost 3 bases and 7 bases, there was a span of 9 bases. This CDR3 is 12 amino acids long. Here the CDR3 DNA reads TGTGCCACCAGCAGCGACAGGAGTGAAGCTTTCTTT. The encoded protein is CATSSDRSEAFF.

This clonotype was detected only a few times. The chain is built from TRBV6-1 and TRBJ1-3, with a weak D call TRBD1 (5 bases). V lost 9 bases and J lost 4, with 22 bases in between. The germline V gene encodes CDR1 MNHNS and CDR2 SASEGT. CDR3 length: 16 amino acids. CDR3 coding DNA: TGTGCCAGTTGGGACTCCTGGGCTGGGGCAGGAAACACCATATATTTT. Translation: CASWDSWAGAGNTIYF.

This clonotype has a count of ten or more. The chain carries TRBV6-1 and TRBJ2-6; D remains unclear. The V end lost 6 bases, the J end lost 0 bases, and 24 bases lay between the germline ends. The CDR3 sequence is 20 residues long. CDR1 is MNHNS, CDR2 SASEGT, per germline. The CDR3 sequence is CASSSGYTVMRNSGANVLTF. The CDR3 nucleotides read TGTGCCAGCAGCTCCGGCTATACGGTCATGCGTAACTCTGGGGCCAACGTCCTGACTTTC.

There are many counts of this clonotype. The chain has TRBV7-2 and TRBJ1-5; D may be TRBD1 (6 bases). The V and J ends lost 3 bases and 3 bases respectively, with 12 bases between them. The CDR3 totals 15 residues. CDR1 is SGHTA, CDR2 FQGNSA, per germline. CDR3 sequence reads: CASSFEGGPNQPQHF. The CDR3 DNA sequence: TGTGCCAGCAGCTTCGAAGGGGGACCCAATCAGCCCCAGCATTTT.

This clonotype was detected ten times or more. The chain combines TRBV3-1 with TRBJ1-1, with TRBD1 as a possible D gene (5 bases). Deletions cut 7 bases from V and 5 bases from J, with 17 bases between. Germline values: CDR1 LGHDT, CDR2 YNNKEL (reference sequence). This CDR3 is built from 14 residues. The CDR3 region is CASTPGGGLTEAFF. CDR3 sequence (DNA): TGTGCCAGCACCCCCGGGGGGGGGTTGACTGAAGCTTTCTTT.

This clonotype was recorded at least ten times. The chain uses TRBV12-3 or TRBV12-4 and TRBJ1-2; TRBD1 might be the D (6 bases). CDR3 length: 18 residues. V was pared by 5 bases and J by 1 base, with 23 bases between. The CDR3 reads CASSRRRGATSFNYGYTF. CDR3 nucleotides: TGTGCCAGCAGTCGAAGGCGGGGGGCGACATCCTTTAACTATGGCTACACCTTC.

On this clonotype: A much larger clone is a single base away; this may be a read error. The rearrangement joins TRBV13 to TRBJ2-2, with 11 nucleotides matching TRBD1. CDR1 PRHDT and CDR2 FYEKMQ come from the germline V gene (reference sequence). This CDR3 spans 15 amino acids. Losses at the gene ends were 6 bases for V and 9 bases for J; bases not matched to a gene: 9. The chain's CDR3 is CASRPGTGGPWELFF. The CDR3 region has the DNA TGTGCCAGCAGACCCGGGACAGGGGGACCCTGGGAGCTGTTTTTT. Complete variable domain (other parts from reference TRBV13 and TRBJ2-2): AAGVIQSPRHLIKEKRETATLKCYPIPRHDTVYWYQQGPGQDPQFLISFYEKMQSDKGSIPDRFSAQQFSDYHSELNMSSLELGDSALYFCASRPGTGGPWELFFGEGSRLTVL.

This clonotype was recorded at least ten times. This chain connects TRBV10-3 to TRBJ2-3; 7 positions agree with TRBD1. This CDR3 region has 13 residues. Trimming at V came to 7 bases and at J to 5 bases, leaving 6 bases not matched to a gene. CDR1 ENHRY and CDR2 SYGVKD come from the germline V gene. The CDR3 protein is CAITRQGEDTQYF. The CDR3, as DNA: TGTGCCATCACTCGACAGGGTGAAGATACGCAGTATTTT.

This chain connects TRBV4-3 to TRBJ2-5; a possible D gene is TRBD2 (6 bases). Trimming took off 2 bases at V and 10 bases at J, with 20 bases between the two ends. Germline assignment: CDR1 LGHNA and CDR2 YSLEER. The CDR3 runs to 15 residues. The CDR3 loop is CASSQTRDFAGGQYF. CDR3 DNA sequence: TGCGCCAGCAGCCAAACCCGGGACTTCGCCGGGGGCCAGTACTTC.

J is TRBJ2-3 and V is TRBV27; D call uncertain. Per germline, CDR1 MNHEY and CDR2 SMNVEV (reference sequence). The CDR3 loop spans 13 amino acids. The germline V and J ends were trimmed by 6 bases and 0 bases, with 7 bases remaining between them. The CDR3 loop reads CASRRKSTDTQYF. DNA for the CDR3: TGTGCCAGCAGGAGGAAAAGCACAGATACGCAGTATTTT.

This clonotype was detected ten times or more. The V call is TRBV13, the J call TRBJ2-7; TRBD1 matches 9 bases. Trimming at V came to 4 bases and at J to 3 bases, leaving 13 bases not matched to a gene. The CDR3 has 17 residues. Looked up from germline, CDR1 is PRHDT and CDR2 is FYEKMQ (reference sequence). DNA for the CDR3: TGTGCCAGCAGCTCTGGTACCTCCGGGACAGGGAGCTACGAGCAGTACTTC. Translated, it gives CASSSGTSGTGSYEQYF.

This clonotype occurred a few times. The genes are TRBV7-2 and TRBJ2-5; D gene uncertain. The V and J ends lost 4 bases and 7 bases respectively, with 10 bases between them. Per the germline V gene, CDR1 is SGHTA and CDR2 is FQGNSA. The CDR3 has 12 residues. In nucleotides, the CDR3 is TGTGCCAGCAGCTCCCCACCCGTGACCCAGTACTTC. Translated, it gives CASSSPPVTQYF. The full variable domain, completed using reference TRBV7-2 and TRBJ2-5, is GAGVSQSPSNKVTEKGKDVELRCDPISGHTALYWYRQSLGQGLEFLIYFQGNSAPDKSGLPSDRFSAERTGGSVSTLTIQRTQQEDSAVYLCASSSPPVTQYFGPGTRLLVL.

This clonotype has at least ten counts. The rearrangement links TRBV24-1 to TRBJ2-2; 8 nucleotides line up with TRBD1. The germline V gene encodes CDR1 KGHDR and CDR2 SFDVKD. The trim removed 3 bases at V and 2 bases at J, leaving 7 bases unmatched. CDR3 length equals 17 residues. CDR3 sequence reads: CATSDLRQGTNTGELFF. The DNA for the CDR3 is TGTGCCACCAGTGATCTTAGACAGGGGACTAACACCGGGGAGCTGTTTTTT.

The chain employs TRBV7-9 and TRBJ1-5, with D unresolved. Between the trimmed V and J ends, which lost 1 base and 11 bases, there was a span of 3 bases. This CDR3 contains 10 residues. CDR1 is SEHNR and CDR2 is FQNEAQ in the germline V gene (reference sequence). The CDR3 DNA is TGTGCCAGCAGCTTAGAAGCCCAGCATTTT. It specifies CASSLEAQHF.